This T cell receptor beta chain was identified in a study of cytomegalovirus exposure and HLA in healthy donors. The CDR3 sequence is 13 residues long. Trimming removed 6 bases from V and 3 bases from J; junction bases left unmatched: 8. CDR1 SQVTM and CDR2 ANQGSEA come from the germline V gene. In the PCR, 60 Vbeta and 13 Jbeta primers were used. Produced via immunoSEQ multiplex PCR; TCRdb's table is partial and in-frame only. This table holds roughly 150,000 clones, less than 65% found once. Only a few counts were recorded for this clone. This clonotype originated in a woman aged 25 to 39 in good health and CMV-seropositive. Sequenced material: PBMCs. The chain is built from TRBV29-1 and TRBJ2-7; 7 bases are a match to TRBD2. In nucleotides, the CDR3 is TGCAGCGTCACGGGCGGGGGTGGCTACGAGCAGTACTTC. Its protein is CSVTGGGGYEQYF.